The entry below describes one T cell receptor (beta chain). What it binds is not known. Deletions cut 0 bases from V and 2 bases from J, with 8 bases between. Germline V gene sequence: CDR1 SGHDT, CDR2 YYEEEE. The CDR3 has 14 amino acids. Profiled with immunoSEQ multiplex PCR; TCRdb holds only in-frame clones, not every one. The data show about 88,000 clones, approximately 91% seen once. These data are taken from a study of T cell responses to AZD1222 COVID-19 vaccine. The study, taken as a whole, reports: In a largely white British group with more females than males, clonal diversity was possibly underestimated.

Here the sequenced sample was peripheral blood, taken on day 0 of AZD1222 vaccination. The receptor was derived from an adult in good health. The genes are TRBV5-6 and TRBJ1-2; tentatively, D is TRBD1 (5 bases). CDR3 amino acids: CASSLAGDNYGYTF. DNA for the CDR3: TGTGCCAGCAGCTTGGCGGGGGACAACTATGGCTACACCTTC. The variable domain in full, with the rest retrieved from reference TRBV5-6 and TRBJ1-2, is DAGVTQSPTHLIKTRGQQVTLRCSPKSGHDTVSWYQQALGQGPQFIFQYYEEEERQRGNFPDRFSGHQFPNYSSELNVNALLLGDSALYLCASSLAGDNYGYTFGSGTRLTVV.